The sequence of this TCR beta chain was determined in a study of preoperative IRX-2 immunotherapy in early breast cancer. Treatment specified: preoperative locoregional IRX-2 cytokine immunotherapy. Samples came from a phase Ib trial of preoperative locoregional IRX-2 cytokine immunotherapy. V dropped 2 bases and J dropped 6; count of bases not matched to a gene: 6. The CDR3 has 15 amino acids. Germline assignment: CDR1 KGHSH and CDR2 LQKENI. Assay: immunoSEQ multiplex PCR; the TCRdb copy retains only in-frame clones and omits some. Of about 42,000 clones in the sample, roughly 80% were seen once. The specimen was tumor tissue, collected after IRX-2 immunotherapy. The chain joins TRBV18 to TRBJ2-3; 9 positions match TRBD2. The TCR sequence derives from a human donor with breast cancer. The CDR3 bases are TGTGCCAGCTCACCAATAGCGGGAGTAGGGGATACGCAGTATTTT. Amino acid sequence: CASSPIAGVGDTQYF.